This is a list of T cell receptor beta chains from one sample in a study of neoadjuvant anti-PD-1 for oral cavity cancer. Sequencing used immunoSEQ multiplex PCR; TCRdb keeps in-frame clones, though not all of them. The profile shows around 24,000 clones, around a quarter of them singletons. The sample in question was tumor tissue, obtained after nivolumab (anti-PD-1) treatment. Receptors were obtained from a person aged 35-79 years with oral cavity squamous cell carcinoma. CDR3s include the opening cysteine and the closing phenylalanine or tryptophan. A D gene is named only where the DNA matches it firmly. Clone size is given for some rows only: seen once, a few or many times, or a class if the clone is expanded.

clone size	D gene	V gene	J gene	CDR3 protein	CDR3 DNA
.	TRBD2	TRBV5-8	TRBJ2-4	CASSSGLAGENIQYF	TGTGCCAGCAGCTCCGGACTAGCGGGAGAAAACATTCAGTACTTC
.	.	TRBV19	TRBJ1-2	CASSTSGYLGYTF	TGTGCCAGTAGTACCTCGGGGTACCTTGGCTACACCTTC
.	.	TRBV10-1	TRBJ2-7	CASSEHSGYEQYF	TGCGCCAGCAGCGAGCATTCAGGATACGAGCAGTACTTC
.	.	TRBV4-1	TRBJ1-2	CASSQQGNDGYTF	TGCGCCAGCAGCCAACAGGGTAACGATGGCTACACCTTC
.	TRBD1	TRBV7-9	TRBJ2-6	CASSLRGLGANVLTF	TGTGCCAGCAGCCTCAGGGGGCTCGGGGCCAACGTCCTGACTTTC
.	.	TRBV30	TRBJ2-2	CAWSVLLAGELFF	TGTGCCTGGAGTGTACTCTTAGCCGGGGAGCTGTTTTTT
.	.	TRBV9	TRBJ2-6	CASSVAGAGANVLTF	TGTGCCAGCAGCGTAGCAGGGGCTGGGGCCAACGTCCTGACTTTC
few	TRBD1	TRBV19	TRBJ2-1	CASTRTGIHNEQFF	TGTGCCAGTACGCGGACAGGGATACACAATGAGCAGTTCTTC
few	.	TRBV7-9	TRBJ1-3	CASSLSRARDTIYF	TGTGCCAGCAGCTTAAGCAGGGCCCGGGACACCATATATTTT
medium-sized	.	TRBV2	TRBJ2-7	CASIRDYEQYF	TGTGCCAGCATTAGAGACTACGAGCAGTACTTC
.	TRBD1	TRBV9	TRBJ1-6	CASSLQATGNGSPLHF	TGTGCCAGCAGCCTTCAGGCGACAGGGAACGGTTCACCCCTCCACTTT
.	TRBD2	TRBV28	TRBJ2-1	CASSRRSGRQGEQFF	TGTGCCAGCAGCCGACGTAGCGGGAGGCAAGGTGAGCAGTTCTTC
.	TRBD1	TRBV19	TRBJ1-2	CASNPGQSYGYTF	TGTGCCAGTAACCCGGGACAGTCCTATGGCTACACCTTC
once	TRBD2	TRBV14	TRBJ2-7	CASSPRLATYEQYF	TGTGCCAGCAGCCCGAGACTAGCGACCTACGAGCAGTACTTC
many	TRBD2	TRBV9	TRBJ2-1	CASSVRGGNEQFF	TGTGCCAGCAGCGTACGCGGGGGAAATGAGCAGTTCTTC
.	.	TRBV6-1	TRBJ2-5	CASSEALETQYF	TGTGCCAGCAGTGAAGCGCTGGAGACCCAGTACTTC
.	.	TRBV5-1	TRBJ2-7	CASSLASPYEQYF	TGCGCCAGCAGCTTGGCTAGTCCCTACGAGCAGTACTTC
few	.	TRBV4-1	TRBJ1-2	CASSQESGFRGYTF	TGCGCCAGCAGCCAAGAATCGGGTTTTCGAGGCTACACCTTC
.	.	TRBV30	TRBJ2-7	CAWSVTGTSSYEQYF	TGTGCCTGGAGTGTAACAGGGACGTCCTCCTACGAGCAGTACTTC
.	.	TRBV4-1	TRBJ2-7	CASSHQETYEQYF	TGCGCCAGCAGCCATCAGGAGACCTACGAGCAGTACTTC
.	.	TRBV2	TRBJ1-5	CASSGASPSEQPQHF	TGTGCCAGCAGTGGAGCTTCTCCCTCGGAACAGCCCCAGCATTTT
.	.	TRBV10-3	TRBJ1-2	CAISVSGDQGYTF	TGTGCCATCAGTGTATCAGGGGATCAGGGCTACACCTTC
few	.	TRBV6-4	TRBJ2-2	CASSDSAATGELFF	TGTGCCAGCAGTGACTCAGCGGCAACCGGGGAGCTGTTTTTT
.	.	TRBV4-1	TRBJ2-1	CASSHGTREKNEQFF	TGCGCCAGCAGCCACGGCACCCGGGAAAAAAATGAGCAGTTCTTC
.	TRBD1	TRBV5-1	TRBJ1-2	CASSLAGQGEGYTF	TGCGCCAGCAGCTTGGCAGGACAGGGGGAGGGCTACACCTTC
.	.	TRBV7-2	TRBJ2-5	CASSLRYGVAAQATQYF	TGTGCCAGCAGCTTAAGGTATGGAGTAGCGGCTCAAGCGACCCAGTACTTC
.	.	TRBV7-9	TRBJ1-2	CASSLGQHNYGYTF	TGTGCCAGCAGCTTAGGGCAGCATAACTATGGCTACACCTTC
.	TRBD1	TRBV18	TRBJ2-5	CASSHRGTFKETQYF	TGTGCCAGCTCCCACAGGGGGACATTCAAAGAGACCCAGTACTTC
few	.	TRBV5-6	TRBJ2-7	CASSFGGAGEQYF	TGTGCCAGCAGCTTTGGGGGAGCAGGAGAGCAGTACTTC
.	TRBD2	TRBV5-4	TRBJ2-7	CASSSTSAYEQYF	TGTGCCAGCAGCTCGACTAGCGCTTACGAGCAGTACTTC
many	TRBD1	TRBV5-4	TRBJ1-2	CASSPTWLEGAGFGYTF	TGTGCCAGCAGCCCCACCTGGTTGGAGGGGGCGGGGTTTGGCTACACCTTC
many	TRBD1	TRBV7-9	TRBJ1-2	CASSFTGGASYGYTF	TGTGCCAGCAGCTTTACAGGGGGCGCCAGCTATGGCTACACCTTC
.	.	TRBV2	TRBJ1-1	CASTTGTNTEAFF	TGTGCCAGCACCACGGGCACGAACACTGAAGCTTTCTTT
.	TRBD1	TRBV7-9	TRBJ1-5	CASSPGTGEVLSRTQHF	TGTGCCAGCAGCCCAGGGACAGGGGAAGTTCTAAGTAGGACCCAGCATTTT
.	.	TRBV28	TRBJ1-4	CASSFGINEKLFF	TGTGCCAGCAGTTTTGGGATTAATGAAAAACTGTTTTTT
many	.	TRBV5-1	TRBJ1-1	CASSFAGNPTEAFF	TGCGCCAGCAGCTTTGCAGGGAATCCGACTGAAGCTTTCTTT
few	.	TRBV27	TRBJ2-5	CASRPLATQETQYF	TGTGCCAGCAGGCCCCTAGCGACCCAAGAGACCCAGTACTTC
few	TRBD1	TRBV5-4	TRBJ1-2	CASSSRGQGRGYTF	TGTGCCAGCAGCTCACGAGGACAGGGACGTGGCTACACCTTC
few	.	TRBV19	TRBJ1-2	CASSLRGGRGYSGYTF	TGTGCCAGTAGCCTACGGGGGGGCCGCGGCTATAGTGGCTACACCTTC
few	.	TRBV10-3	TRBJ2-7	CAVSGQSSYEQYF	TGTGCCGTCTCCGGTCAGAGCTCCTACGAGCAGTACTTC
.	.	TRBV10-3	TRBJ1-5	CATLSDSHNQPQHF	TGTGCCACTTTGAGTGACAGCCACAATCAGCCCCAGCATTTT
few	TRBD1	TRBV11-2	TRBJ1-3	CASSSGQGNTIYF	TGTGCCAGCAGCTCGGGACAGGGAAACACCATATATTTT
.	.	TRBV6-1	TRBJ2-7	CASRTSSYEQYF	TGTGCCAGCAGGACTAGTTCCTACGAGCAGTACTTC
few	.	TRBV11-1	TRBJ2-5	CASSLEVATVGETQYF	TGTGCCAGCAGCTTAGAAGTAGCTACCGTCGGGGAGACCCAGTACTTC
few	TRBD1	TRBV30	TRBJ2-7	CAWSRQGAEQYF	TGTGCCTGGTCGAGACAGGGAGCCGAGCAGTACTTC
few	TRBD2	TRBV4-1	TRBJ2-7	CASSQVRIGTSGYEQYF	TGCGCCAGCAGCCAAGTCAGAATAGGGACTAGCGGCTACGAGCAGTACTTC
once	.	TRBV4-1	TRBJ2-7	CASSQASGLGIPYEQYF	TGCGCCAGCAGCCAAGCCTCGGGATTGGGAATACCCTACGAGCAGTACTTC
many	.	TRBV7-9	TRBJ2-1	CASSSNEQFF	TGTGCCAGCAGCTCAAATGAGCAGTTCTTC
many	.	TRBV7-2	TRBJ2-3	CASSLAGTTDTQYF	TGTGCCAGCAGCTTAGCGGGGACCACAGATACGCAGTATTTT
.	.	TRBV6-4	TRBJ1-2	CASSEQGQGYTF	TGTGCCAGCAGTGAACAGGGCCAGGGCTACACCTTC
.	TRBD1	TRBV5-1	TRBJ2-5	CASSPDRGTRETQYF	TGCGCCAGCAGCCCGGACAGGGGGACGCGAGAGACCCAGTACTTC
.	TRBD2	TRBV7-3	TRBJ2-1	CASSLNALAGSLGEQFF	TGTGCCAGCAGCTTAAATGCCCTAGCGGGATCTTTAGGTGAGCAGTTCTTC
many	.	TRBV5-1	TRBJ2-1	CASSFNGNDEQFF	TGCGCCAGCAGCTTTAACGGGAACGATGAGCAGTTCTTC
.	TRBD2	TRBV19	TRBJ2-1	CASTRLAGYNEQFF	TGTGCCAGCACTCGACTAGCGGGGTACAATGAGCAGTTCTTC
.	.	TRBV6-5	TRBJ2-1	CASSPQDSRKQFF	TGTGCCAGCAGTCCCCAGGACAGCCGGAAGCAGTTCTTC
few	.	TRBV10-3	TRBJ1-1	CAISGSMENTEAFF	TGTGCCATCAGTGGGTCGATGGAGAACACTGAAGCTTTCTTT
few	.	TRBV25-1	TRBJ2-5	CASSELDRPQETQYF	TGTGCCAGCAGTGAATTAGACAGACCGCAAGAGACCCAGTACTTC
.	TRBD2	TRBV7-3	TRBJ2-1	CASSPGLAHSSYNEQFF	TGTGCCAGCAGCCCCGGACTAGCGCACAGCTCCTACAATGAGCAGTTCTTC
few	.	TRBV5-6	TRBJ1-1	CASSWQNTEAFF	TGTGCCAGCAGCTGGCAGAACACTGAAGCTTTCTTT